These 18 T cell receptor beta chains came from one sample sequenced in a study of shared clonotypes between healthy human individuals. Some clones are missing from TCRdb's copy, which holds only in-frame ones; the method was immunoSEQ multiplex PCR. The sample contains over 2 million clones, 80% to 95% of which appear only once. The sequenced sample was naive CD4+ T cells from PBMCs. The sample's subset: CD45RA+ positively selected. The receptors were sampled from a man between 18 and 35 years old in good health. Some clones in this sample may be carry-over from other donors' samples.

The V and J genes are TRBV7-3 and TRBJ2-1, with 8 bases identical to TRBD2. CDR3 length equals 16 residues. Germline CDR1 reads SGHTA; CDR2 reads FQGTGA. The trim removed 3 bases at V and 9 bases at J, leaving 13 bases unmatched. CDR3 coding DNA: TGTGCCAGCAGCTTTACAGATAGCGGGGCCAACGCTGAGCAGTTCTTC. It is translated as CASSFTDSGANAEQFF.

The V and J genes are TRBV4-3 and TRBJ1-1, with D tentatively TRBD1 (6 bases). The CDR3 sequence is 20 residues long. Germline V gives CDR1 LGHNA, CDR2 YSLEER. V was trimmed by 0 bases and J by 1 base, leaving 24 bases between them. The CDR3: CASSQEVIRTGMVENTEAFF. CDR3 nucleotides: TGCGCCAGCAGCCAAGAGGTTATTCGCACAGGGATGGTGGAGAACACTGAAGCTTTCTTT.

This clone was seen once. The same CDR3 arises from other DNA sequences in this sample as well. The genes are TRBV5-1 and TRBJ2-3; TRBD2 matches at 9 bases. The CDR3 covers 15 residues. CDR1 is SGHRS and CDR2 is YFSETQ in the germline V gene. V lost 1 base, J lost 3 bases, and 3 bases stayed unmatched. CDR3 residues: CASSLTLAGTDTQYF. DNA of the CDR3: TGCGCCAGCAGCTTGACGCTAGCGGGAACAGATACGCAGTATTTT.

This rearrangement joins TRBV18 to TRBJ1-4; TRBD1 is a possible D gene (6 bases). This CDR3 region has 15 residues. Trimming pared 1 base from V and 5 bases from J, leaving 11 bases between. Germline-derived CDR1 and CDR2 are KGHSH and LQKENI. CDR3 sequence reads: CASSPRGGPNEKLFF. DNA for the CDR3: TGTGCCAGCTCACCACGGGGGGGGCCCAATGAAAAACTGTTTTTT.

The CDR3 DNA sequence: TGTGCCAGCAGCCCACGGACTAGCGCCTACGAGCAGTACTTC. This encodes CASSPRTSAYEQYF. The chain combines TRBV9 with TRBJ2-7; the match to TRBD2 covers 9 bases. This CDR3 has 14 amino acids. Unmatched junction bases numbered 4, after V lost 4 bases and J lost 2 bases. Germline V gives CDR1 SGDLS, CDR2 YYNGEE.

The chain is built from TRBV6-6 and TRBJ2-7, with D maybe TRBD2 (7 bases). Per germline, CDR1 MNHNY and CDR2 SVGAGI (reference sequence). The CDR3 extends over 14 amino acids. V was trimmed by 6 bases and J by 4 bases, leaving 16 bases between them. This CDR3 reads CASSLSRGAYEQYF. For the CDR3, the DNA is TGTGCCAGCAGCCTCTCCCGGGGGGCTTACGAGCAGTACTTC.

This chain joins TRBV7-3 and TRBJ2-3; 11 bases align to TRBD2. V trimming: 8 bases; J trimming: 4 bases; junction bases outside the gene matches: 5. Germline V gene data show CDR1 as SGHTA and CDR2 as FQGTGA. This CDR3 has 14 amino acids. In DNA, the CDR3 is TGTGCCAGCGCGTTAGCGGGAGGGGCAGATACGCAGTATTTT. Encoded protein: CASALAGGADTQYF.

This sequence joins TRBV10-3 and TRBJ2-3; D may be TRBD1 (6 bases). This CDR3 contains 17 residues. Germline V gives CDR1 ENHRY, CDR2 SYGVKD. V shed 2 bases and J shed 2 bases, with 17 bases lying between them. The CDR3 region has the DNA TGTGCCATCAGTGAGCCGCTACAGGGTTTCCTCACAGATACGCAGTATTTT. Its translation: CAISEPLQGFLTDTQYF.

The chain's CDR3 is CASSQGGGETQYF. CDR3 coding DNA: TGTGCCAGCTCACAAGGTGGGGGAGAGACCCAGTACTTC. The chain combines TRBV18 with TRBJ2-5; D is possibly TRBD1 or TRBD2 (5 bases each). Germline V gene lookup returns CDR1 KGHSH and CDR2 LQKENI. Trimming removed 4 bases at V and 4 bases at J, with 10 bases between. The CDR3 totals 13 residues. Using reference TRBV18 and TRBJ2-5 for the parts outside the CDR3, the full variable domain is NAGVMQNPRHLVRRRGQEARLRCSPMKGHSHVYWYRQLPEEGLKFMVYLQKENIIDESGMPKERFSAEFPKEGPSILRIQQVVRGDSAAYFCASSQGGGETQYFGPGTRLLVL.

The genes are TRBV28 and TRBJ2-7; tentative D call: TRBD1 (5 bases). The germline gives CDR1 MDHEN, CDR2 SYDVKM. The CDR3 extends over 14 amino acids. V gave up 2 bases and J gave up 2 bases, with 10 bases separating them. The CDR3 sequence: CASSLRGNPYEQYF. In nucleotides, the CDR3 is TGTGCCAGCAGTTTAAGGGGAAATCCCTACGAGCAGTACTTC.

The chain has TRBV11-2 and TRBJ1-5; D is perhaps TRBD1 (5 bases). Looked up from germline, CDR1 is SGHAT and CDR2 is FQNNGV. The CDR3 consists of 19 residues. The V end was cut by 0 bases, the J end by 0 bases, with 18 bases between. In DNA, the CDR3 is TGTGCCAGCAGCTTAGACGGGACCGATACCTATTATAGCAATCAGCCCCAGCATTTT. It translates to CASSLDGTDTYYSNQPQHF.

This clone was counted only a few times. Other nucleotide sequences in the sample specify the same CDR3. The V gene is TRBV30, the J gene TRBJ1-5; D call uncertain. Trimming cost V 0 bases and J 2 bases, with 5 bases left between them. The CDR3 sequence is 13 residues long. The germline gives CDR1 GTSNPN, CDR2 SVGIG (reference sequence). The chain's CDR3 is CAWSVDGNQPQHF. CDR3 in DNA: TGTGCCTGGAGTGTCGATGGCAATCAGCCCCAGCATTTT.

To note about this clone: The sample contains more than one DNA sequence encoding this CDR3. V usage is TRBV28 and J usage is TRBJ1-4, with a weak D call TRBD1 (6 bases). Germline V gene data show CDR1 as MDHEN and CDR2 as SYDVKM. Trimming removed 2 bases at V and 7 bases at J, with 11 bases between. This CDR3 is 14 amino acids long. The CDR3 spells CASSLPGGGEKLFF. CDR3 DNA: TGTGCCAGCAGTTTACCGGGGGGCGGTGAAAAACTGTTTTTT.

The rearrangement joins TRBV5-6 to TRBJ2-5; D may correspond to TRBD1 or TRBD2 (5 bases each). Germline V CDR1 and CDR2: SGHDT, YYEEEE. Trimming shortened V by 2 bases and J by 6 bases, and 17 bases separated the two germline ends. There are 15 residues in the CDR3. As DNA, the CDR3 is TGTGCCAGCAGCTTACGGGGCCCAACCCCTAAGACCCAGTACTTC. Encoded protein: CASSLRGPTPKTQYF.

The chain combines TRBV5-4 with TRBJ1-1, with TRBD1 as a possible D gene (5 bases). The germline gives CDR1 SGHNT, CDR2 YYREEE (reference sequence). The V and J ends lost 6 bases and 2 bases respectively, with 14 bases between them. The CDR3 has 14 residues. CDR3 amino acids: CASTLGGGNTEAFF. CDR3 in DNA: TGTGCCAGCACCCTGGGTGGGGGAAACACTGAAGCTTTCTTT.

V is TRBV18 and J is TRBJ1-4; D might be TRBD1 (5 bases). Trimming stripped 1 base from V and 8 bases from J, with 14 bases between. CDR3 length: 15 amino acids. Germline loops: CDR1 KGHSH, CDR2 LQKENI. The CDR3 sequence is CASSPRGPPEEKLFF. CDR3 bases: TGTGCCAGCTCACCACGGGGACCCCCCGAGGAAAAACTGTTTTTT.

This chain uses TRBV9 with TRBJ1-1; TRBD1 matches at 8 bases. Germline values: CDR1 SGDLS, CDR2 YYNGEE. The V segment lost 4 bases and the J segment 5 bases; nucleotides outside the gene matches: 4. This CDR3 has 13 amino acids. CDR3 amino acids: CASSPGGWTEAFF. The CDR3 nucleotides are TGTGCCAGCAGCCCAGGGGGCTGGACTGAAGCTTTCTTT.

The chain joins TRBV18 to TRBJ2-3; 9 positions agree with TRBD2. The CDR3 has 17 residues. Germline V gives CDR1 KGHSH, CDR2 LQKENI. The trim removed 6 bases at V and 3 bases at J, leaving 13 bases unmatched. Here the CDR3 reads CASSPTVIAGVTDTQYF. DNA for the CDR3: TGTGCCAGCTCCCCTACTGTTATAGCGGGAGTAACAGATACGCAGTATTTT.